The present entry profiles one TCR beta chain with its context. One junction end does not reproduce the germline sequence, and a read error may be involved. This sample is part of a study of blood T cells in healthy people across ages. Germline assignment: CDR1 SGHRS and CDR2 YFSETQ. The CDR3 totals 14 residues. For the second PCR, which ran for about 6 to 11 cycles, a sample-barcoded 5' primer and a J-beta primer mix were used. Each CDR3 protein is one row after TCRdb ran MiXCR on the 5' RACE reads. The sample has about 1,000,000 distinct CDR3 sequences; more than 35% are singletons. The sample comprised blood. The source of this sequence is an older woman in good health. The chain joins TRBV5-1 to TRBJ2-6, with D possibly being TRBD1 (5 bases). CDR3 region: CASSRVSGANALTF. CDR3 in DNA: TGCGCCAGCAGTCGGGTCTCTGGGGCCAACGCCCTGACTTTC.